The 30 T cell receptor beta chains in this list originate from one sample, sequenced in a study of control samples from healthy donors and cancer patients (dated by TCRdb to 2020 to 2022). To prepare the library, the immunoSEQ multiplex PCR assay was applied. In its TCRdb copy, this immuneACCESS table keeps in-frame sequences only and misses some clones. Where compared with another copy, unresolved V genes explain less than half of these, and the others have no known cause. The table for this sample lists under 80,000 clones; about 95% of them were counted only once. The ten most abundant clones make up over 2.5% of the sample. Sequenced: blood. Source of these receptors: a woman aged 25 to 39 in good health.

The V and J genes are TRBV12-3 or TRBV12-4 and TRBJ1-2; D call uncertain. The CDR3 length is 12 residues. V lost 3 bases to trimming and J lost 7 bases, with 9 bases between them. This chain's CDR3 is CASSFSIPGYTF. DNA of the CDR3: TGTGCCAGCAGTTTTTCCATTCCTGGCTACACCTTC.

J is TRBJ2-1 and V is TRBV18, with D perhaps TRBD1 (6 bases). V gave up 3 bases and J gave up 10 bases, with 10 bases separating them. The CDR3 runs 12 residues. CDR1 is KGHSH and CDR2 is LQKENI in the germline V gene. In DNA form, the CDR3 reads TGTGCCAGCTCACCCAACAGGGACGAGCAGTTCTTC. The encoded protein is CASSPNRDEQFF.

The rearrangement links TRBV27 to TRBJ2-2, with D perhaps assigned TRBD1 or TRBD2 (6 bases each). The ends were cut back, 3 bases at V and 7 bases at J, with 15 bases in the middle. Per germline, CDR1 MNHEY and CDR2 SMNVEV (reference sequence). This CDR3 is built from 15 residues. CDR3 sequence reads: CASSLWGATDGELFF. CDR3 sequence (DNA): TGTGCCAGCAGTTTGTGGGGGGCCACTGACGGGGAGCTGTTTTTT.

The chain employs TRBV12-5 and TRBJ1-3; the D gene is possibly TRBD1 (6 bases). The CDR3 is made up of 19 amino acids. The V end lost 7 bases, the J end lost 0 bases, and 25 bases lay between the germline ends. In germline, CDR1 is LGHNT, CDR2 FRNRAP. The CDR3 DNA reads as TGTGCTAGTGCTATGCGTACTCTCGGGGGGCCCTCCTCTGGAAACACCATATATTTT. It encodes CASAMRTLGGPSSGNTIYF.

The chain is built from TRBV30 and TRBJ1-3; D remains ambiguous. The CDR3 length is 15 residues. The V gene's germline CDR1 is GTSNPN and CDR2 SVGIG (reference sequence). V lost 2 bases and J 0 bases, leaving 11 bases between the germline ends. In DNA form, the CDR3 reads TGTGCCTGGAGTCCTGACTCCGACTCTGGAAACACCATATATTTT. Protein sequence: CAWSPDSDSGNTIYF.

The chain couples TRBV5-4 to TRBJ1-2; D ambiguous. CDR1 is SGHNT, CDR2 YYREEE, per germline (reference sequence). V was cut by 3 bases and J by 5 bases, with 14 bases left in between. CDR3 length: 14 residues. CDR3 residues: CASSSNGREYGYTF. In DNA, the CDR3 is TGTGCCAGCAGCTCTAACGGACGGGAATATGGCTACACCTTC.

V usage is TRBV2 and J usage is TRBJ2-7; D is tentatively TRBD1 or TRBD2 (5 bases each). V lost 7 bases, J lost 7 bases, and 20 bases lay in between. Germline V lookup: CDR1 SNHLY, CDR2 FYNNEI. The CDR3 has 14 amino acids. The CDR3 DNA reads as TGTGCCAGCACTACCGGGACGGACCTTGGGGAGCAGTACTTC. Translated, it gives CASTTGTDLGEQYF.

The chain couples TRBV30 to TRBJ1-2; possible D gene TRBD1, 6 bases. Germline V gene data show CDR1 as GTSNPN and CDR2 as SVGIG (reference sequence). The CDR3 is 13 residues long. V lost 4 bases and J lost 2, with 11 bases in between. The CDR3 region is CAWNPTGNYGYTF. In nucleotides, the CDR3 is TGTGCCTGGAACCCGACAGGAAACTATGGCTACACCTTC.

CDR3 in DNA: TGTGCCAGCAGCTTTGGTTCCCCGGCCGGCTCCTACAATGAGCAGTTCTTC. Translation gives CASSFGSPAGSYNEQFF. The chain carries TRBV7-9 and TRBJ2-1; no clear D. The CDR3 contains 17 residues. CDR1 and CDR2 from the germline V gene are SEHNR and FQNEAQ (reference sequence). Between the trimmed V and J ends, which lost 3 bases and 0 bases, there was a span of 15 bases.

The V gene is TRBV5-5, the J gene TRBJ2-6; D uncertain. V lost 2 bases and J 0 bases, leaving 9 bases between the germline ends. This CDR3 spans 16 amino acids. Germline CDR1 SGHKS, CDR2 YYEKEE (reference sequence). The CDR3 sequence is CASSFAGRSGANVLTF. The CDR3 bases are TGTGCCAGCAGCTTCGCAGGACGCTCTGGGGCCAACGTCCTGACTTTC.

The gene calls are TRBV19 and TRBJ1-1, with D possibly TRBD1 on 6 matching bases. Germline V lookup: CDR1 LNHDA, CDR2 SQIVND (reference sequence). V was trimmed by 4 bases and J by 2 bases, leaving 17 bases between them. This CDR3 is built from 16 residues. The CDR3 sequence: CASSTRQERVNTEAFF. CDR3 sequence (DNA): TGTGCCAGTAGTACGAGACAGGAGAGAGTCAACACTGAAGCTTTCTTT.

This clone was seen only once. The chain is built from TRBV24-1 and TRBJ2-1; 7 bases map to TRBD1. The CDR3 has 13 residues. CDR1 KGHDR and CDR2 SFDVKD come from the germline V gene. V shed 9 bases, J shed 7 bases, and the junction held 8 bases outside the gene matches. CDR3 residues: CATGKGAANEQFF. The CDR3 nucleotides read TGTGCCACCGGGAAGGGGGCGGCGAATGAGCAGTTCTTC.

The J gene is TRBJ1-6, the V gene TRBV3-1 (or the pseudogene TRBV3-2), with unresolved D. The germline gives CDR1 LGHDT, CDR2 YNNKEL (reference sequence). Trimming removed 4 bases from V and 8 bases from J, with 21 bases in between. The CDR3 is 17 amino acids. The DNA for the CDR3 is TGTGCCAGCAGCCTCGGTCCGCCGGCTCCGTCATATTCACCCCTCCACTTT. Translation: CASSLGPPAPSYSPLHF.

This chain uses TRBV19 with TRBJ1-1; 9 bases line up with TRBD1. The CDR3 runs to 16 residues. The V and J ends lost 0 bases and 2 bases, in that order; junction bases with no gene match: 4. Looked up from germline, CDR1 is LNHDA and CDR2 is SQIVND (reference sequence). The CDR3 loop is CASSIDGTGLNTEAFF. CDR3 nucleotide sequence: TGTGCCAGTAGTATAGATGGGACAGGGTTAAACACTGAAGCTTTCTTT.

For the CDR3, the DNA is TGTGCCGCACGCGGGGGGTACACCGGGGAGCTGTTTTTT. The encoded protein is CAARGGYTGELFF. The V and J genes are TRBV25-1 and TRBJ2-2; 8 bases map to TRBD2. With V trimmed by 11 bases and J by 3 bases, 5 bases remained unmatched. CDR1 MGHDK and CDR2 SYGVNS come from the germline V gene. The CDR3 extends over 13 amino acids.

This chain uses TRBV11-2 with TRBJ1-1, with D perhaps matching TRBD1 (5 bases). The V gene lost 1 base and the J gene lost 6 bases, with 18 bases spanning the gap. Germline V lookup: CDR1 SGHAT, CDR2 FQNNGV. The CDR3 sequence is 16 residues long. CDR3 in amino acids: CASSLASRGAQAEAFF. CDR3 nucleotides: TGTGCCAGCAGCTTAGCTTCACGAGGGGCCCAGGCTGAAGCTTTCTTT.

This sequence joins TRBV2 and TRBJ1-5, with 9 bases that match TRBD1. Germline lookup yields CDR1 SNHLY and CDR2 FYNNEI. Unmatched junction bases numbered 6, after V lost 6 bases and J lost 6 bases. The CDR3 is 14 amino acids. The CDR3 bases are TGTGCCAGCAGATTGGGACAGGGCGGTCAGCCCCAGCATTTT. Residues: CASRLGQGGQPQHF.

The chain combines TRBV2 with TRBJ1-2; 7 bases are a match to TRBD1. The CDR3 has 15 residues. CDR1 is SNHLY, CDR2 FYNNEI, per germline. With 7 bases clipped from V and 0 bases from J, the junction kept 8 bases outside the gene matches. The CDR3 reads CASIPGQYSNYGYTF. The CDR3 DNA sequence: TGTGCCAGCATACCGGGACAGTATTCTAACTATGGCTACACCTTC.

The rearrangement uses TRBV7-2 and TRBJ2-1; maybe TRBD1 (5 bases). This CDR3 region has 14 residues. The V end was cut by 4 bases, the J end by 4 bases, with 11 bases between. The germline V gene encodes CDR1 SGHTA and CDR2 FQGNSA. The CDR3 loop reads CASSSRTTYNEQFF. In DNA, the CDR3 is TGTGCCAGCAGCTCCCGGACAACTTACAATGAGCAGTTCTTC.

CDR3 DNA sequence: TGTGCCAGCTTACGGGGAGGGGTGGGTCAGAACACTGAAGCTTTCTTT. Amino acids: CASLRGGVGQNTEAFF. The chain recombines TRBV18 with TRBJ1-1; a possible D gene is TRBD1 (5 bases). Trimming removed 7 bases from V and 1 base from J, with 19 bases in between. The length of the CDR3 is 16 residues. The V gene's germline CDR1 is KGHSH and CDR2 LQKENI.

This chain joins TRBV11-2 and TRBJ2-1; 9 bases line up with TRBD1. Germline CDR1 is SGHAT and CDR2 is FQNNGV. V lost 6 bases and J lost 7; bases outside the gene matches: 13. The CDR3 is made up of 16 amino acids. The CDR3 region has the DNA TGTGCCAGCAGGGATCCGGGACAGGGTGTTTTTAATGAGCAGTTCTTC. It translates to CASRDPGQGVFNEQFF.

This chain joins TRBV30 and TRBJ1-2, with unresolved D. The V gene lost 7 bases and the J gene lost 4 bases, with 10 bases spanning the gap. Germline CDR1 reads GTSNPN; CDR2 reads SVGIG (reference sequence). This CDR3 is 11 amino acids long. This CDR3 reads CAYEQSYGYTF. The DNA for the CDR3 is TGTGCCTACGAACAGAGCTATGGCTACACCTTC.

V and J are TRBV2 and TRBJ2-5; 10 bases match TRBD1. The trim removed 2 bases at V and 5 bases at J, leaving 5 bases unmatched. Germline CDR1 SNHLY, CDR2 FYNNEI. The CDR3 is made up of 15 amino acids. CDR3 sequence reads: CASSETTGGVETQYF. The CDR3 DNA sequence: TGTGCCAGCAGTGAAACGACAGGGGGCGTTGAGACCCAGTACTTC.

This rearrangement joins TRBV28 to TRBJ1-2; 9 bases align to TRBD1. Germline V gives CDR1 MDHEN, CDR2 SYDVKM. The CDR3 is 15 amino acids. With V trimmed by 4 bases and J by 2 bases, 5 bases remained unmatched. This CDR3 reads CASSYRDRVNYGYTF. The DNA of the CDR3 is TGTGCCAGCAGTTACCGGGACAGGGTAAACTATGGCTACACCTTC.

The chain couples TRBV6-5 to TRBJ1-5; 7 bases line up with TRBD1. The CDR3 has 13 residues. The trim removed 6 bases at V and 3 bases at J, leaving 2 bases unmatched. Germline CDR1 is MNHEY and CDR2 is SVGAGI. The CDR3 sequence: CASRTGPNQPQHF. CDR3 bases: TGTGCCAGCAGGACAGGGCCCAATCAGCCCCAGCATTTT.

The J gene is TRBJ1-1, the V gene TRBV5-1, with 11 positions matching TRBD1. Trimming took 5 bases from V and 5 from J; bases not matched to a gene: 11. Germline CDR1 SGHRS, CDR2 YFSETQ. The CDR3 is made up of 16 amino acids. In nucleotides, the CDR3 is TGCGCCAGCAGTTCCGGACAGGGGGCGCGGGTAACTGAAGCTTTCTTT. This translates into CASSSGQGARVTEAFF.

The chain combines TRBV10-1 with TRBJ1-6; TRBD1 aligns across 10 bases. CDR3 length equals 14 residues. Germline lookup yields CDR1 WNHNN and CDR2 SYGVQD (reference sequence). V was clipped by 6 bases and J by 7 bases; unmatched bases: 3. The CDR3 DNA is TGCGCCAGCAGAGAGACAGGGGGCAATTCACCCCTCCACTTT. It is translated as CASRETGGNSPLHF.

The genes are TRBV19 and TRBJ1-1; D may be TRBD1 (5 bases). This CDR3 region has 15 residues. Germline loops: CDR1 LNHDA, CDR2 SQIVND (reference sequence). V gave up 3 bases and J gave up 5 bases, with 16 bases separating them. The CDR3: CASSINLAGMTEAFF. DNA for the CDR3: TGTGCCAGTAGTATTAATTTGGCAGGGATGACTGAAGCTTTCTTT.

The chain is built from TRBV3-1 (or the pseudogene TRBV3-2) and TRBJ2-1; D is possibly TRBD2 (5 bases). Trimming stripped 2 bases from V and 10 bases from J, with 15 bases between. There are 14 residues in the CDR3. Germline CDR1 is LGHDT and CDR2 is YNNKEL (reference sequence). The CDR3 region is CASSQRGFDGEQFF. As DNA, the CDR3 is TGTGCCAGCAGCCAACGCGGGTTTGATGGAGAGCAGTTCTTC.

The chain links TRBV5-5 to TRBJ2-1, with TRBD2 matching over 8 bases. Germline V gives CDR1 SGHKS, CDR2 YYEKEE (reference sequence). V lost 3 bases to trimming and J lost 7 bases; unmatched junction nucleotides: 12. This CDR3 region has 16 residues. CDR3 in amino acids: CASSSTGTSKWNEQFF. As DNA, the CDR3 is TGTGCCAGCAGCTCTACGGGGACTAGTAAATGGAATGAGCAGTTCTTC.